This entry describes one T cell receptor beta chain. The antigen remains unidentified. The V gene end was trimmed by 0 bases and the J gene end by 10 bases; junction bases not matched to a gene: 11. From germline, CDR1 is ENHRY and CDR2 SYGVKD. The CDR3 has 15 amino acids. The sample originates from a study of shared clonotypes between healthy human individuals. Study as a whole: Three plates were used per donor for CD4 naive, three for CD4 memory, two for CD8 naive and one for CD8 memory. Study-wide findings and caveats: The study generally estimated greater richness for naive than memory subsets.

Selected positively for CCR7 and CD45RO-negative, naive CD8 cells excluded terminally differentiated effector memory CD45RA+ cells. Every subset had its genomic DNA shared out evenly among several immunoSEQ plates. Replicate sorted-subset PCRs were loaded with around 0.2 ug DNA, roughly 33,000 T cell genomes. The method was immunoSEQ multiplex PCR; TCRdb's version includes in-frame clones alone and lacks a portion of them. The sample has about 2.1 million clones; about 92% are singletons. Specimen: naive CD8+ T cells from PBMCs. The chain has TRBV10-3 and TRBJ1-2; 7 nucleotides match TRBD1. The clonotype comes from a man aged 18 to 30 in good health. Some clones in this sample may be carry-over from other donors' samples. CDR3 in amino acids: CAISESIGGASIYTF. CDR3 in DNA: TGTGCCATCAGTGAGTCTATAGGGGGCGCTTCGATCTACACCTTC.